The 15 T cell receptor beta chains given below trace back to one sample, sequenced in a study of identical twins. TCRdb reprocessed the 5' RACE reads with MiXCR, giving one entry per CDR3 protein. This sample has 650,000 to 750,000 distinct CDR3 sequences, with around 20% found just once. These records were also assigned to another study, of T cells expressing NK-cell markers.

Material for sequencing was PBMCs. Receptors originate from a woman aged 18-29 years in good health.

This clonotype showed up just a few times. V usage is TRBV20-1 and J usage is TRBJ1-2; 7 nucleotides match TRBD1. This CDR3 has 13 amino acids. V lost 5 bases and J lost 4; bases outside the gene matches: 7. The V gene's germline CDR1 is DFQATT and CDR2 SNEGSKA (reference sequence). The CDR3 loop is CSAGGGIVYGYTF. CDR3 DNA sequence: TGCAGTGCTGGAGGGGGCATCGTCTATGGCTACACCTTC.

This clonotype has a handful of counts. CDR3: CSANSYSNQPQHF. The CDR3 DNA sequence: TGCAGTGCTAACTCCTATAGCAATCAGCCCCAGCATTTT. V usage is TRBV20-1 and J usage is TRBJ1-5, with D unresolved. The CDR3 is 13 residues long. Germline V gives CDR1 DFQATT, CDR2 SNEGSKA (reference sequence). V was trimmed by 4 bases and J by 0 bases, leaving 7 bases between them.

This clonotype was counted only a few times. The CDR3 protein is CASTGTSGTQYF. The CDR3 DNA reads TGTGCCAGCACCGGGACTAGCGGTACGCAGTATTTT. The V and J genes are TRBV12-3 or TRBV12-4 and TRBJ2-3; 11 nucleotides agree with TRBD2. V dropped 7 bases and J dropped 8; count of bases not matched to a gene: 2. This CDR3 region has 12 residues.

A few counts support this clonotype. The chain couples TRBV6-5 to TRBJ2-3; no clear D gene. Germline V gene lookup returns CDR1 MNHEY and CDR2 SVGAGI. This CDR3 has 12 residues. The V end lost 2 bases, the J end lost 6 bases, and 6 bases lay between the germline ends. CDR3 DNA sequence: TGTGCCAGCAGTTACCTTGGGGATACGCAGTATTTT. Encoded protein: CASSYLGDTQYF.

The chain uses TRBV12-3 or TRBV12-4 and TRBJ2-7; 7 bases fit TRBD1. CDR3 size: 15 residues. V lost 6 bases and J lost 0; bases outside the gene matches: 8. The CDR3 DNA follows: TGTGCCAGCAGCCCATCGGGACAGAGCTCCTACGAGCAGTACTTC. Translated, it gives CASSPSGQSSYEQYF.

CDR3 nucleotide sequence: TGTGCCATCAGGGAAACAGGGTACTACTCCTACGAGCAGTACTTC. This codes for CAIRETGYYSYEQYF. This sequence joins TRBV10-3 and TRBJ2-7; maybe TRBD1 (6 bases). Germline V CDR1 and CDR2: ENHRY, SYGVKD. V was shortened by 6 bases and J by 0 bases, with 15 bases between the two germline ends. The CDR3 is made up of 15 amino acids.

In its sample, this clonotype was seen a few times. This chain joins TRBV7-9 and TRBJ2-1, with 10 bases lining up with TRBD1. The ends lost 4 bases at V and 7 bases at J; junction bases unmatched: 4. The V gene's germline CDR1 is SEHNR and CDR2 FQNEAQ (reference sequence). This CDR3 is built from 14 residues. The CDR3 sequence: CASSSGQGNNEQFF. Here the CDR3 DNA reads TGTGCCAGCAGCTCGGGACAGGGGAATAATGAGCAGTTCTTC.

This clonotype occurred many times. V is TRBV9 and J is TRBJ2-1; D is unclear. CDR1 and CDR2 (germline): SGDLS, YYNGEE. Trimming took off 0 bases at V and 0 bases at J, with 7 bases between the two ends. This CDR3 is 15 amino acids long. CDR3 sequence reads: CASSVVSSSYNEQFF. The CDR3 nucleotides read TGTGCCAGCAGCGTAGTAAGCAGCTCCTACAATGAGCAGTTCTTC.

The rearrangement uses TRBV6-2 or TRBV6-3 and TRBJ2-1; 13 bases are shared with TRBD2. The CDR3 covers 17 residues. The germline V gene encodes CDR1 MNHEY and CDR2 SVGEGT. V shed 6 bases, J shed 7 bases, and the junction held 12 bases outside the gene matches. The DNA of the CDR3 is TGTGCCAGCAGAAAAGGGACTAGCGGGGCCAGCTTAAATGAGCAGTTCTTC. It codes for CASRKGTSGASLNEQFF.

This clonotype was counted only a few times. This chain links TRBV29-1 with TRBJ2-5; D may be TRBD1 or TRBD2 (6 bases each). Germline assignment: CDR1 SQVTM and CDR2 ANQGSEA. The CDR3 is 15 residues long. V gave up 6 bases and J gave up 0 bases, with 17 bases separating them. The CDR3 DNA reads as TGCAGCGTCGTCCCGGGGGCCATATACCAAGAGACCCAGTACTTC. It yields the protein CSVVPGAIYQETQYF.

The chain combines TRBV4-3 with TRBJ2-3; D ambiguous. Germline V gene sequence: CDR1 LGHNA, CDR2 YSLEER. The CDR3 sequence is 13 residues long. Trimming left V 0 bases short and J 8 bases short, with 9 bases between. Here the CDR3 reads CASSQEPRGTQYF. CDR3 bases: TGCGCCAGCAGCCAAGAGCCCCGCGGTACGCAGTATTTT.

The table lists this clonotype with a few counts. The V and J genes are TRBV5-1 and TRBJ2-5, with 8 nucleotides matching TRBD2. This CDR3 spans 14 amino acids. Germline CDR1 reads SGHRS; CDR2 reads YFSETQ. V was clipped by 2 bases and J by 4 bases; unmatched bases: 4. The CDR3 here is CASSFGGVLETQYF. DNA for the CDR3: TGCGCCAGCAGCTTCGGGGGGGTCTTAGAGACCCAGTACTTC.

The sample holds a few counts of this clonotype. This chain uses TRBV20-1 with TRBJ2-1; unclear D gene. The CDR3 has 13 residues. Germline CDR1 reads DFQATT; CDR2 reads SNEGSKA (reference sequence). The V end lost 2 bases, the J end lost 2 bases, and 7 bases lay between the germline ends. The CDR3 reads CSARSTTYNEQFF. The CDR3 DNA is TGCAGTGCTAGATCGACCACCTACAATGAGCAGTTCTTC.

The chain uses TRBV20-1 and TRBJ2-5; D unclear. The CDR3 covers 14 residues. Trimming cost V 0 bases and J 3 bases, with 11 bases left between them. In germline, CDR1 is DFQATT, CDR2 SNEGSKA (reference sequence). The CDR3 DNA reads as TGCAGTGCTAGAGATCCCAGGCGAGAAGAGACCCAGTACTTC. Its protein is CSARDPRREETQYF.

The CDR3 is CSAGDRGNEQFF. The CDR3 DNA reads as TGCAGTGCTGGTGACAGGGGGAATGAGCAGTTCTTC. V usage is TRBV20-1 and J usage is TRBJ2-1; TRBD1 agrees at 9 bases. V trimming: 5 bases; J trimming: 7 bases; junction bases outside the gene matches: 3. Germline CDR1 and CDR2: DFQATT and SNEGSKA (reference sequence). The CDR3 covers 12 residues.